This T cell receptor (beta chain) is drawn from a study of T cell responses to AZD1222 COVID-19 vaccine (dated by TCRdb to the early 2020s). About the full investigation: A total of 233 trial participants underwent TCR sequencing, of whom about 210 had received two doses of AZD1222 and about 26 had received two doses of the MenACWY control vaccine. Enrollment into the trials was organized by age into subgroups of 18-55, 56-69 and 70-plus years, and those subgroups contained approximately 150, 30 and 60 TCR-sequenced participants, respectively. Paper-wide results and their limitations: The 56-69-year group was small, and its depth increase did not reach significance, likely because of low power. Conclusions about previously exposed vaccinees are limited, since just five to seven AZD1222 recipients were seropositive for SARS-CoV-2 at baseline. Spike-specific TCR breadth and depth rose significantly after two AZD1222 doses compared with day 0 and with MenACWY recipients. No day 14 peak-response samples were available, so repertoires were characterized only after the peak T cell response. Participants were mostly white British and included more females than males, and it was suggested by the authors that clonal diversity may have been underestimated. The vaccine-associated CD4 TCRs covered the entire spike protein, and the dominant responses fell in regions 160-218 and 743-854. Reportedly, almost half of the unique spike-specific TCRs recognized epitopes lying outside the regions that are mutated in the B.1.351 and B.1.1.7 variants.

The CDR3 numbers 14 residues from cysteine through phenylalanine. Only the CDR3 portion is preserved as DNA: 42 bases, with reading frame beginning at the first base. As encoded in the germline V gene, CDR1 is MDHEN while CDR2 is SYDVKM. Germline trimming: 8 bases from V, 13 bases from J; junction bases outside gene matches: 13. Of note for this clone: Its target antigen remains unknown. No much larger clone exists at a distance of one base, and base qualities are not known.

The CDR3 regions of human TCRbeta chains were subjected to immunosequencing. The authors' analysis ran thus. Repertoire TCRs were checked for matches against a reference library of SARS-CoV-2-specific TCRs that had been generated using the MIRA antigen-specificity platform. Breadth meant the fraction of unique TCRs that were SARS-CoV-2-associated, whereas depth meant the fraction of total T cells that were SARS-CoV-2-associated. Using the MIRA data, each spike-specific TCR was assigned both to the spike region to which the TCR was reactive and to a CD4 or CD8 class. Log10-transformed breadth and depth values were compared by one-way ANOVA with Sidak's multiple comparisons tests. The table comes from immuneACCESS by way of TCRdb, which keeps in-frame sequences with V and J called. Part of the clones is missing from these tables; in studies checked, under half for an unresolved V gene and the rest for unknown reasons. V, J and clone size are taken as reported in that table, and D and trimming were inferred from the DNA itself. For this sample there are approximately 130,000 clones; approximately 85% appear just once. The top ten clones comprise more than 7.5% of the sample.

What this sample's time point label stands for: about 28 days (+/-7) after the second vaccine dose. The treatment or condition label on this specimen signifies: meningococcal conjugate vaccine given as trial control. Vaccinee samples came from UK trials COV001 and COV002, including a single-blind randomized controlled phase 2/3 trial of AZD1222 (ChAdOx1 nCoV-19) in healthy adults. Trial participant PBMC samples were collected at day 0 and day 28 after the second dose for TCRbeta chain sequencing. Rearrangement joined TRBV28 to TRBJ1-6; TRBD1 lines up with 8 middle nucleotides. The TCR comes from an adult who received the MenACWY meningococcal vaccine as a control. The sequences come from peripheral blood, collected 28 days after the second dose of the MenACWY control vaccine. The bases are TGTGCCAGCGGGCCGGACAGGGAGGTCGGTCCCCTCCACTTT. Its amino acids are CASGPDREVGPLHF.